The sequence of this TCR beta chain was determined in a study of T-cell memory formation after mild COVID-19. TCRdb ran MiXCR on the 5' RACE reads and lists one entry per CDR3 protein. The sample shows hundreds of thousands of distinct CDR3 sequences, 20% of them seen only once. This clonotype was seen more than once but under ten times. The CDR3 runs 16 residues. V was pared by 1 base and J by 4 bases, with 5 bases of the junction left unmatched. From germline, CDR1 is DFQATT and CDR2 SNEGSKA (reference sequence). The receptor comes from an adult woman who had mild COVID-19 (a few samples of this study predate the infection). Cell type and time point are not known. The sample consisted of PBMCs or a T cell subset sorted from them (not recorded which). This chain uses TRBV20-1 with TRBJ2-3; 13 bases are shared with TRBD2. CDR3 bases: TGCAGTGCTAGAGTCCGGACTAGCGGGAGATCAGATACGCAGTATTTT. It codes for CSARVRTSGRSDTQYF.